The rows below give T cell receptor beta chains drawn from one sample of a study of blood T cell repertoires in COVID-19. Method: immunoSEQ multiplex PCR; TCRdb's copy keeps in-frame clones and lacks some. This sample has a few hundred thousand clones; 88% occur once, and the top ten carry 1.2%. Sequencing input: PBMCs or T cells enriched from blood (not recorded which). The receptors were gathered from a woman under 30 who had recovered from COVID-19. CDR3s include the opening cysteine and the closing phenylalanine or tryptophan. Each record gives: clone size, J gene, V gene, CDR3 length, D gene, CDR3 DNA, CDR3 protein. The D gene is left open where the match is weak. Clone size is given for some rows only: seen once, a few or many times, or a class if the clone is expanded.

clone_size: -
j_call: TRBJ1-5
v_call: TRBV5-6
cdr3_length: 16
d_call: TRBD1
cdr3_nt: TGTGCCAGCAGCTTTGGGGCAGGGGGTCGCAATCAGCCCCAGCATTTT
cdr3_aa: CASSFGAGGRNQPQHF

clone_size: -
j_call: TRBJ2-2
v_call: TRBV9
cdr3_length: 17
d_call: TRBD2
cdr3_nt: TGTGCCAGCAGCGTAGCTAGCGGGGGGGCCGACACCGGGGAGCTGTTTTTT
cdr3_aa: CASSVASGGADTGELFF

clone_size: -
j_call: TRBJ2-5
v_call: TRBV27
cdr3_length: 15
d_call: -
cdr3_nt: TGTGCCAGCAGTTTCTCCTCGGGGTACCAAGAGACCCAGTACTTC
cdr3_aa: CASSFSSGYQETQYF

clone_size: -
j_call: TRBJ2-1
v_call: TRBV19
cdr3_length: 14
d_call: TRBD1
cdr3_nt: TGTGCCAGTAGTGCAGGGACAGGGGCCTTTGAGCAGTTCTTC
cdr3_aa: CASSAGTGAFEQFF

clone_size: -
j_call: TRBJ2-3
v_call: TRBV27
cdr3_length: 19
d_call: TRBD2
cdr3_nt: TGTGCCAGCAGCACCGCTAGGACTAGCGGGGCCGTGGGGTCAGATACGCAGTATTTT
cdr3_aa: CASSTARTSGAVGSDTQYF

clone_size: -
j_call: TRBJ1-2
v_call: TRBV5-1
cdr3_length: 12
d_call: -
cdr3_nt: TGCGCCAGCAGTGTGGGCAACTATGGCTACACCTTC
cdr3_aa: CASSVGNYGYTF

clone_size: -
j_call: TRBJ2-2
v_call: TRBV9
cdr3_length: 15
d_call: -
cdr3_nt: TGTGCCAGCAAAGCCGGGACGGGAGTCACCGGGGAGCTGTTTTTT
cdr3_aa: CASKAGTGVTGELFF

clone_size: few
j_call: TRBJ2-7
v_call: TRBV30
cdr3_length: 12
d_call: -
cdr3_nt: TGTGCCTGGGCTGGGGCTGACTACGAGCAGTACTTC
cdr3_aa: CAWAGADYEQYF

clone_size: -
j_call: TRBJ1-5
v_call: TRBV2
cdr3_length: 15
d_call: -
cdr3_nt: TGTGCCAGCAGTGAGGGTGGCCAGGGCAATCAGCCCCAGCATTTT
cdr3_aa: CASSEGGQGNQPQHF

clone_size: -
j_call: TRBJ1-2
v_call: TRBV11-2
cdr3_length: 15
d_call: -
cdr3_nt: TGTGCCAGCAGCTTACTGGGGTCGGACTACTATGGCTACACCTTC
cdr3_aa: CASSLLGSDYYGYTF